Included here is one T cell receptor beta chain sequence, with context. In the source study's methods: Amplification from reference gene primers served as the basis for estimated nucleated cell counts. The protocol was immunoSEQ multiplex PCR, while the TCRdb copy is restricted to in-frame clones and leaves out a portion. V and J calls and clone size come straight from that table; D and trimming were deduced from the DNA. The sample includes over 250,000 clones, about three quarters seen only once; the top ten take 3% to 3.5%. The data derive from a study of blood T cell repertoires in COVID-19. Across the whole study: Samples representing acute and convalescent COVID-19 were sourced from the United States, Italy and Spain. Sample material is recorded as cDNA or gDNA derived from T cells, B-cell-depleted T cells, or PBMCs.

From germline, CDR1 is SGHNT and CDR2 YYREEE (reference sequence). Unmatched junction bases numbered 9, after V lost 4 bases and J lost 4 bases. There are 15 residues in the CDR3. The material sequenced was peripheral blood. The chain recombines TRBV5-4 with TRBJ2-7, with 9 bases matching TRBD2. This TCR came from a woman older than 75 with acute or convalescent COVID-19. The CDR3 loop reads CASSPAGTSWYEQYF. The DNA for the CDR3 is TGTGCCAGCAGCCCCGCGGGGACTAGCTGGTACGAGCAGTACTTC.